What follows are 19 T cell receptor beta chains derived from one specimen sequenced in a study of CD8+CD57+ T cells in acquired aplastic anemia. The study profiled TCR beta VDJ and CDR3 using genomic DNA as template. TCRdb reprocessed the reads with MiXCR, giving one entry per CDR3 protein. The sample comprises 150,000 or so distinct CDR3 sequences, roughly 50% of which are singletons, and about 2.9% rests with the top ten. Whoever was chosen for sequencing had shown CD8+CD57+ cell expansion by flow cytometry. The specimen sequenced was sorted CD4+, CD8+, or CD8+CD57+ T cells (not recorded which) from PBMCs. These receptors all come from a human donor with aplastic anemia.

This clonotype has more than one count but fewer than ten. A read error is possible here, since a much larger clone lies one base away. The chain links TRBV2 to TRBJ1-2; D gene unclear. The CDR3 has 12 amino acids. V gave up 2 bases and J gave up 7 bases, with 8 bases separating them. Germline V gene sequence: CDR1 SNHLY, CDR2 FYNNEI. The CDR3 is CASSERGSGYTF. DNA of the CDR3: TGTGCCAGCAGTGAACGAGGGAGTGGCTACACCTTC.

The chain is built from TRBV19 and TRBJ1-1, with TRBD1 matching over 8 bases. The CDR3 extends over 15 amino acids. Trimming at V came to 2 bases and at J to 4 bases, leaving 6 bases not matched to a gene. Germline lookup yields CDR1 LNHDA and CDR2 SQIVND (reference sequence). This chain's CDR3 is CASSILSTGGTEAFF. CDR3 bases: TGTGCCAGTAGTATATTATCTACAGGGGGCACTGAAGCTTTCTTT.

This clonotype has a count of ten or more. This chain links TRBV7-9 with TRBJ1-5; no reliable D call. The V and J ends lost 3 bases and 1 base respectively, with 7 bases between them. The length of the CDR3 is 14 residues. In germline, CDR1 is SEHNR, CDR2 FQNEAQ (reference sequence). CDR3 in amino acids: CASSFSTSNQPQHF. Here the CDR3 DNA reads TGTGCCAGCAGCTTCTCTACGAGCAATCAGCCCCAGCATTTT.

This clonotype was counted at least ten times. The V gene is TRBV7-9, the J gene TRBJ1-5; unclear D gene. CDR3 length equals 14 residues. Germline V gives CDR1 SEHNR, CDR2 FQNEAQ (reference sequence). V was pared by 2 bases and J by 1 base, with 6 bases between. This chain's CDR3 is CASSLSVSNQPQHF. CDR3 bases: TGTGCCAGCAGCTTATCAGTGAGCAATCAGCCCCAGCATTTT. The full variable domain, completed using reference TRBV7-9 and TRBJ1-5, is DTGVSQNPRHKITKRGQNVTFRCDPISEHNRLYWYRQTLGQGPEFLTYFQNEAQLEKSRLLSDRFSAERPKGSFSTLEIQRTEQGDSAMYLCASSLSVSNQPQHFGDGTRLSIL.

This clonotype came up many times. The chain has TRBV28 and TRBJ1-6; D is possibly TRBD1 (5 bases). From germline, CDR1 is MDHEN and CDR2 SYDVKM. Trimming left V 0 bases short and J 8 bases short, with 8 bases between. The length of the CDR3 is 14 residues. Here the CDR3 DNA reads TGTGCCAGCAGTTTATGGGGGGGATATTCACCCCTCCACTTT. Its protein product is CASSLWGGYSPLHF.

The chain joins TRBV7-9 to TRBJ2-7; no clear D. Germline CDR1 is SEHNR and CDR2 is FQNEAQ (reference sequence). The CDR3 extends over 13 amino acids. V was trimmed by 5 bases and J by 3 bases, leaving 11 bases between them. The CDR3 DNA follows: TGTGCCAGCAGCCCAGACCCCCTCTACGAGCAGTACTTC. It yields the protein CASSPDPLYEQYF. Combining the CDR3 with reference TRBV7-9 and TRBJ2-7 gives the whole variable domain DTGVSQNPRHKITKRGQNVTFRCDPISEHNRLYWYRQTLGQGPEFLTYFQNEAQLEKSRLLSDRFSAERPKGSFSTLEIQRTEQGDSAMYLCASSPDPLYEQYFGPGTRLTVT.

The chain uses TRBV15 and TRBJ2-7; TRBD2 might be the D (7 bases). The germline gives CDR1 LNHNV, CDR2 YYDKDF (reference sequence). With 1 base removed from V and 6 bases from J, the gap between germline ends came to 10 bases. This CDR3 comprises 13 residues. The CDR3 spells CATSRGGGSEQYF. The CDR3 DNA reads as TGTGCCACCAGCAGAGGGGGGGGCTCCGAGCAGTACTTC.

About this clonotype: The conserved phenylalanine or tryptophan is not found at the CDR3 terminus, so this likely reflects a read error. The chain couples TRBV2 to TRBJ2-2; D is undetermined. Germline V lookup: CDR1 SNHLY, CDR2 FYNNEI. V lost 10 bases, J lost 3 bases, and 15 bases lay in between. The CDR3 spans 14 residues. CDR3 residues: CATTRVADTGELFL. The DNA for the CDR3 is TGTGCCACAACCCGGGTGGCAGACACCGGGGAGCTGTTTCTT.

This clonotype was seen repeatedly, ten times or more. Sequence at one end of the junction differs from germline and may be a read error. The CDR3 DNA reads TGTGCTAGCAGCCCCGGGGAGGCTAGCACAGATACGCAGTATTTT. Translating gives CASSPGEASTDTQYF. The chain carries TRBV7-7 and TRBJ2-3, with a possible D match to TRBD2 (6 bases). The CDR3 loop spans 15 amino acids. The germline gives CDR1 SSHAT, CDR2 FNYEAQ (reference sequence).

There are many counts of this clonotype. The rearrangement uses TRBV7-2 and TRBJ2-3, with 7 bases lining up with TRBD2. This CDR3 is 16 amino acids long. CDR1 and CDR2 from the germline V gene are SGHTA and FQGNSA. The V gene end was trimmed by 0 bases and the J gene end by 1 base; junction bases not matched to a gene: 4. CDR3 bases: TGTGCCAGCAGCTTAGCACAACTAGCGCGCACAGATACGCAGTATTTT. Protein sequence: CASSLAQLARTDTQYF. The whole variable domain, remainder taken from reference TRBV7-2 and TRBJ2-3, is GAGVSQSPSNKVTEKGKDVELRCDPISGHTALYWYRQSLGQGLEFLIYFQGNSAPDKSGLPSDRFSAERTGGSVSTLTIQRTQQEDSAVYLCASSLAQLARTDTQYFGPGTRLTVL.

This clonotype was picked up many times. This sequence joins TRBV7-2 and TRBJ1-2, with TRBD1 as a possible D gene (5 bases). Germline-derived CDR1 and CDR2 are SGHTA and FQGNSA. The CDR3 runs 15 residues. The V gene lost 7 bases and the J gene lost 1 base, with 16 bases spanning the gap. The DNA of the CDR3 is TGTGCCAGCAACCCCCTTACGGGACTTAACTATGGCTACACCTTC. It specifies CASNPLTGLNYGYTF.

Ten or more counts support this clonotype. This chain connects TRBV25-1 to TRBJ1-1, with a possible D match to TRBD1 (5 bases). The V and J ends lost 6 bases and 5 bases respectively, with 13 bases between them. The CDR3 has 13 amino acids. Germline V lookup: CDR1 MGHDK, CDR2 SYGVNS. Written as DNA, the CDR3 is TGTGCCAGCAGGGGACTCTCGACAACTGAAGCTTTCTTT. The encoded protein is CASRGLSTTEAFF. Drawing the rest from reference TRBV25-1 and TRBJ1-1, the complete variable domain is EADIYQTPRYLVIGTGKKITLECSQTMGHDKMYWYQQDPGMELHLIHYSYGVNSTEKGDLSSESTVSRIRTEHFPLTLESARPSHTSQYLCASRGLSTTEAFFGQGTRLTVV.

The gene calls are TRBV15 and TRBJ2-7, with 11 bases aligning to TRBD2. The CDR3 sequence is 15 residues long. With V trimmed by 4 bases and J by 8 bases, 10 bases remained unmatched. The germline CDR1 and CDR2 sequences are LNHNV and YYDKDF (reference sequence). DNA of the CDR3: TGTGCCACCAGCAACCCGGTCGGACTAGCGGGCCAGCAGTACTTC. Its protein product is CATSNPVGLAGQQYF.

The chain recombines TRBV11-2 with TRBJ2-3; perhaps TRBD2 as D (5 bases). This CDR3 is built from 15 residues. Trimming took off 3 bases at V and 0 bases at J, with 10 bases between the two ends. Germline V lookup: CDR1 SGHAT, CDR2 FQNNGV. CDR3 sequence (DNA): TGTGCCAGCAGCTTTTCCTCGGGGAGCACAGATACGCAGTATTTT. Residues: CASSFSSGSTDTQYF.

The rearrangement links TRBV29-1 to TRBJ2-3; 10 nucleotides agree with TRBD2. The CDR3 loop spans 13 amino acids. Germline loops: CDR1 SQVTM, CDR2 ANQGSEA. V shed 6 bases and J 5 bases; nucleotides not matched to a gene: 5. In nucleotides, the CDR3 is TGCAGCGTCTCTAGCGGGGGTCAAGATACGCAGTATTTT. Translation: CSVSSGGQDTQYF.

In DNA, the CDR3 is TGTGCCAGCAGTCTACAGGGTGGGGACTACGAGCAGTACTTC. It yields the protein CASSLQGGDYEQYF. The chain uses TRBV2 and TRBJ2-7; TRBD1 might be the D (6 bases). V was clipped by 5 bases and J by 3 bases, with 14 bases between them. The length of the CDR3 is 14 residues. The germline V gene has CDR1 SNHLY and CDR2 FYNNEI. Filled out from reference TRBV2 and TRBJ2-7, the complete variable domain reads EPEVTQTPSHQVTQMGQEVILRCVPISNHLYFYWYRQILGQKVEFLVSFYNNEISEKSEIFDDQFSVERPDGSNFTLKIRSTKLEDSAMYFCASSLQGGDYEQYFGPGTRLTVT.

This clonotype was detected ten times or more. The chain uses TRBV5-6 and TRBJ2-7; D is perhaps TRBD1 or TRBD2 (6 bases each). This CDR3 is built from 13 residues. The germline CDR1 and CDR2 sequences are SGHDT and YYEEEE. Trimming took off 1 base at V and 7 bases at J, with 12 bases between the two ends. CDR3 loop: CASSLRQGREQYF. DNA for the CDR3: TGTGCCAGCAGCTTGAGGCAGGGGAGGGAGCAGTACTTC.

V gene TRBV29-1 combines with J gene TRBJ1-2; D not certain. This CDR3 is built from 13 residues. Trimming shortened V by 1 base and J by 5 bases, and 11 bases separated the two germline ends. Per the germline V gene, CDR1 is SQVTM and CDR2 is ANQGSEA. This CDR3 reads CSVEGWVKYGYTF. CDR3 bases: TGCAGCGTTGAAGGTTGGGTAAAGTATGGCTACACCTTC.

The V call is TRBV20-1, the J call TRBJ2-7; 8 bases are shared with TRBD1. There are 13 residues in the CDR3. V trimming: 6 bases; J trimming: 6 bases; junction bases outside the gene matches: 10. CDR1 DFQATT and CDR2 SNEGSKA come from the germline V gene (reference sequence). DNA for the CDR3: TGCAGTGCCCACCCCAGGGGGCGCGCCGAGCAGTACTTC. Protein product: CSAHPRGRAEQYF.